This T cell receptor beta chain originates from a study of blood T cell repertoires in COVID-19. Study in general: Both acute and convalescent COVID-19 samples were obtained from the United States, Italy and Spain. The analysed material was cDNA or gDNA that came from T cells, B-cell-depleted T cells, or PBMCs.

Trimming took off 0 bases at V and 4 bases at J, with 6 bases between the two ends. Per the germline V gene, CDR1 is LNHDA and CDR2 is SQIVND (reference sequence). The length of the CDR3 is 13 residues. Source study methods: Amplifying reference gene primers gave estimates of nucleated cell counts. The data were produced by immunoSEQ multiplex PCR, yet TCRdb's version contains in-frame clones alone and is incomplete. The DNA was the basis for D and trimming; V, J and clone size are from that table. Of under 50,000 clones in the sample, 70% to 90% were seen once. The clonotype was recovered from a man aged 70 or older with active COVID-19. Sequencing was carried out using peripheral blood. V is TRBV19 and J is TRBJ1-2; no clear D. The CDR3: CASSIEWLYGYTF. CDR3 in DNA: TGTGCCAGTAGTATAGAATGGCTCTATGGCTACACCTTC.